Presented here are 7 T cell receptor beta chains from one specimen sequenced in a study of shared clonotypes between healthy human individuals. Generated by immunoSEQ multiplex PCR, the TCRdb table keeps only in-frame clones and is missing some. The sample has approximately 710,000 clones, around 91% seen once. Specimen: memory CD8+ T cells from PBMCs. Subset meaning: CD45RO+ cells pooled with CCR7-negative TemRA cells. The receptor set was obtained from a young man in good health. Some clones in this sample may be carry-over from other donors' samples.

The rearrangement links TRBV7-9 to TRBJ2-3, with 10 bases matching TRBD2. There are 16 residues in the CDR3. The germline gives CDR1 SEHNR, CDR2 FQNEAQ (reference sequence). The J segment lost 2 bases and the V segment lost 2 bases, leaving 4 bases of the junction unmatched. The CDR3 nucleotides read TGTGCCAGCAGCTTATGGACTAGCGGATTCACAGATACGCAGTATTTT. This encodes CASSLWTSGFTDTQYF.

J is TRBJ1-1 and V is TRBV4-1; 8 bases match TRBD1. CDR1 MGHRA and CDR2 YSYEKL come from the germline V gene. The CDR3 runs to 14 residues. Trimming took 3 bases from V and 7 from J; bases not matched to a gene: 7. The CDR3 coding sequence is TGCGCCAGCAGCCAGATAGGACAGGGCGGTGAAGCTTTCTTT. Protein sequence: CASSQIGQGGEAFF.

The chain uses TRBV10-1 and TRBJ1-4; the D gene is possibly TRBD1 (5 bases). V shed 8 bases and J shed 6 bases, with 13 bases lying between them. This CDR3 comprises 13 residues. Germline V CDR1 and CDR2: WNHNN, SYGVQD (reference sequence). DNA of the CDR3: TGCGCCAGCCCCGGGACGGCGTATGAAAAACTGTTTTTT. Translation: CASPGTAYEKLFF.

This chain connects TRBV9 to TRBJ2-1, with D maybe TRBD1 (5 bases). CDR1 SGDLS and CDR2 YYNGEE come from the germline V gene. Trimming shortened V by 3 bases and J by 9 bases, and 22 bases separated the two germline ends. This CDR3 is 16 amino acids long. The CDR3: CASSGSRVPLGVEQFF. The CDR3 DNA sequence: TGTGCCAGCAGCGGGAGCCGGGTCCCGTTAGGGGTTGAGCAGTTCTTC. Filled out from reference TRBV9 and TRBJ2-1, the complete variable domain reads DSGVTQTPKHLITATGQRVTLRCSPRSGDLSVYWYQQSLDQGLQFLIQYYNGEERAKGNILERFSAQQFPDLHSELNLSSLELGDSALYFCASSGSRVPLGVEQFFGPGTRLTVL.

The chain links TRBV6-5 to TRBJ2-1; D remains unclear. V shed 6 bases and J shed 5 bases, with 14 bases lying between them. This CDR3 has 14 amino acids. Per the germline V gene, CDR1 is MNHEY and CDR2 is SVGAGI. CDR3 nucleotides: TGTGCCAGCAGAGCCCGTTTGGGTCACAATGAGCAGTTCTTC. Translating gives CASRARLGHNEQFF.

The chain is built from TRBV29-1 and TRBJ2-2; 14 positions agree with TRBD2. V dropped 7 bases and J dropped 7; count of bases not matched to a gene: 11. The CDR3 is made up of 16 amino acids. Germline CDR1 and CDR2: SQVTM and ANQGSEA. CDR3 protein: CSARLAGGPMDGELFF. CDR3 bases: TGCAGCGCCCGACTAGCGGGAGGGCCAATGGACGGGGAGCTGTTTTTT.

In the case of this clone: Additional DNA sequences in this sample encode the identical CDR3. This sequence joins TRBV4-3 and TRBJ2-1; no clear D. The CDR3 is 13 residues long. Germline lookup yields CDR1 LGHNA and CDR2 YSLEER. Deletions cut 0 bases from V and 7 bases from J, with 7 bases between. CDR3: CASSQDFGNEQFF. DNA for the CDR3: TGCGCCAGCAGCCAAGATTTTGGGAATGAGCAGTTCTTC.